The 3 T cell receptor beta chains below all came from one sample that was sequenced in a study of T-cell memory formation after mild COVID-19. From the 5' RACE reads, TCRdb called clonotypes with MiXCR, one entry per CDR3 protein. Of a few hundred thousand distinct CDR3 sequences detected, 15% to 20% appear once; the ten largest clones hold 20% to 25%. Sequencing was performed on PBMCs or a T cell subset sorted from them (not recorded which). These receptors were obtained from a man younger than 35 who had mild COVID-19 (a few samples of this study predate the infection). Cell type and time point are not known.

This sequence joins TRBV10-3 and TRBJ2-1; D uncertain. Germline CDR1 is ENHRY and CDR2 is SYGVKD. CDR3 length: 14 residues. V was shortened by 8 bases and J by 9 bases, with 20 bases between the two germline ends. CDR3 DNA: TGTGCCATCGGGATCGTCGGGCCTTCTTCTGAGCAGTTCTTC. Its protein is CAIGIVGPSSEQFF.

This clonotype was observed a handful of times. The CDR3 nucleotides are TGTGCCAGCAGTTTCGGGACAGACAAAGGACCATATGGCTACACCTTC. It specifies CASSFGTDKGPYGYTF. The chain couples TRBV27 to TRBJ1-2, with 7 positions matching TRBD1. The CDR3 consists of 16 residues. In germline, CDR1 is MNHEY, CDR2 SMNVEV (reference sequence). Trimming cost V 3 bases and J 5 bases; bases outside gene matches: 12.

This clonotype was detected only a few times. The chain combines TRBV9 with TRBJ2-3; D ambiguous. Germline V gene lookup returns CDR1 SGDLS and CDR2 YYNGEE. The CDR3 is 16 residues long. V was cut by 0 bases and J by 0 bases, with 11 bases left in between. The CDR3 DNA sequence: TGTGCCAGCAGCGTAGGCCGGGCAGCTAGCACAGATACGCAGTATTTT. It translates to CASSVGRAASTDTQYF.